This T cell receptor (beta chain) came from a study of shared clonotypes between healthy human individuals. Per germline, CDR1 SGHTA and CDR2 FQGNSA. The CDR3 contains 15 residues. V shed 4 bases, J shed 2 bases, and the junction held 6 bases outside the gene matches. Libraries were prepared by immunoSEQ multiplex PCR; TCRdb keeps only in-frame clonotypes and omits some of them. The sample consists of 2.3 million or so clones, 85% to 95% of them appearing once. This TCR was sampled from a young man in good health. Some clones in this sample may be carry-over from other donors' samples. The chain uses TRBV7-2 and TRBJ2-7; 9 nucleotides align to TRBD2. Input material: naive CD4+ T cells from PBMCs. The subset: CD45RA+ positively selected. The CDR3 coding sequence is TGTGCCAGCAGCTCGGCCGGGACTAGCACCTACGAGCAGTACTTC. Its protein product is CASSSAGTSTYEQYF.